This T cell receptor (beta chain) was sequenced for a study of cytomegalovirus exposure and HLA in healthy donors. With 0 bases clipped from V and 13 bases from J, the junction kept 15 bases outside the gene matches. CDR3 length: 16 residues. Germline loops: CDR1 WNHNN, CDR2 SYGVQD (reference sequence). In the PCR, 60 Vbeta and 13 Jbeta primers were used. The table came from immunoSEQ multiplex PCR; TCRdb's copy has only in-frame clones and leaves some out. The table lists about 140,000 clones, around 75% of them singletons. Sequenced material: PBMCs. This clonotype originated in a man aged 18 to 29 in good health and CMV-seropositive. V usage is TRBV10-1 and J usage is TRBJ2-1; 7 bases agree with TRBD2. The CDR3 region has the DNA TGCGCCAGCAGTGAGTCGGGAGGACTAGAAAAAGAAAAACAGTTCTTC. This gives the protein CASSESGGLEKEKQFF.